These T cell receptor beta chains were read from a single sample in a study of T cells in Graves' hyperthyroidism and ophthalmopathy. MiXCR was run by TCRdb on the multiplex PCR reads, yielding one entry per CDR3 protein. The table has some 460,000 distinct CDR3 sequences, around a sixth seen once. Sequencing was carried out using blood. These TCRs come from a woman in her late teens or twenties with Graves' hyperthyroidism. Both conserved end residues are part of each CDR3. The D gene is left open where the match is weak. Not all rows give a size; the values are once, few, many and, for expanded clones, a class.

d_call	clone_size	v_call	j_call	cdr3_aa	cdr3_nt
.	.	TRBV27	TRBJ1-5	CASSHKGGGGNQPQHF	TGTGCCAGCAGCCATAAAGGGGGAGGCGGCAATCAGCCCCAGCATTTT
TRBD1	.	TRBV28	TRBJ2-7	CASSFPGGGNRGVQYF	TGTGCCAGCAGTTTTCCCGGCGGTGGAAACAGGGGCGTGCAGTACTTC
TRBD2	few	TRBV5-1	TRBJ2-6	CASSPGLAGNSGANVLTF	TGCGCCAGCAGCCCCGGACTAGCGGGAAACTCTGGGGCCAACGTCCTGACTTTC
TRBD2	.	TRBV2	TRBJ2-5	CATRAGGRGETQYF	TGTGCCACCAGAGCGGGGGGAAGGGGGGAGACCCAGTACTTC
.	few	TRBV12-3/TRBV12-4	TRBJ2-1	CATTISGYNEQFF	TGTGCCACCACCATTTCCGGTTACAATGAGCAGTTCTTC
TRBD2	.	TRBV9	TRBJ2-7	CASNSGSGGEQYF	TGTGCCAGCAACTCTGGGAGCGGGGGCGAGCAGTACTTC
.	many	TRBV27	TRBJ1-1	CASSPPGFPTEAFF	TGTGCCAGCAGTCCCCCCGGGTTTCCGACTGAAGCTTTCTTT
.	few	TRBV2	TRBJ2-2	CASSERRIENTGELFF	TGTGCCAGCAGTGAACGCAGGATAGAAAACACCGGGGAGCTGTTTTTT
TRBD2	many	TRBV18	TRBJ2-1	CASSPKGLAGDFEQFF	TGTGCCAGCTCACCGAAAGGACTAGCGGGGGACTTTGAGCAGTTCTTC
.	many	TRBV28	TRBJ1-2	CASSSWPYGYTF	TGTGCCAGCAGTTCCTGGCCGTATGGCTACACCTTC
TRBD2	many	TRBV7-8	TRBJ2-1	CASSLDVLGTSGSKPFF	TGTGCCAGCAGCTTAGACGTATTAGGGACTAGCGGGAGTAAACCGTTCTTC
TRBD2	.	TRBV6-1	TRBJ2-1	CASRGGLSSSYNEQFF	TGTGCCAGCAGGGGGGGACTATCGAGCTCCTACAATGAGCAGTTCTTC
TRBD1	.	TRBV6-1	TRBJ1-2	CASSAGTGDNYGYTF	TGTGCCAGCAGTGCCGGGACAGGGGATAACTATGGCTACACCTTC
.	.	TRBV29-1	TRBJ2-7	CSATGQASGEQYF	TGCAGCGCAACCGGACAGGCTAGCGGCGAGCAGTACTTC
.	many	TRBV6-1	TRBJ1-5	CASSVSRGQIQPQHF	TGTGCCAGCAGTGTTTCCAGGGGCCAGATCCAGCCCCAGCATTTT
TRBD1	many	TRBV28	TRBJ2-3	CASSYTTGGGTDTQYF	TGTGCCAGCAGTTACACTACAGGGGGCGGCACAGATACGCAGTATTTT
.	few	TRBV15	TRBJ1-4	CATSSGPNEKLFF	TGTGCCACCAGCAGCGGACCGAATGAAAAACTGTTTTTT
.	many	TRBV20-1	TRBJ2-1	CSALTMSNEQFF	TGCAGTGCCCTGACTATGAGTAATGAGCAGTTCTTC
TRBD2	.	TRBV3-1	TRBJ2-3	CASNPAGTSGGAETDTQYF	TGTGCCAGCAACCCCGCCGGGACTAGCGGGGGGGCCGAAACAGATACGCAGTATTTT
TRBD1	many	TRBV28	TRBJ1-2	CASSPPGTGPLLYYGYTF	TGTGCCAGCAGTCCCCCCGGGACAGGTCCATTGCTATACTATGGCTACACCTTC
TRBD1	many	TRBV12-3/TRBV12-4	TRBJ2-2	CASRSAGQANTGELFF	TGTGCCAGCAGATCCGCCGGACAGGCGAACACCGGGGAGCTGTTTTTT
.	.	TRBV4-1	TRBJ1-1	CASSQDRTSSATSNTEAFF	TGCGCCAGCAGCCAAGATCGGACTTCCAGTGCCACATCGAACACTGAAGCTTTCTTT
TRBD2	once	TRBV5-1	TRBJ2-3	CASSLVPVAGGLYF	TGCGCCAGCAGCTTGGTTCCTGTAGCGGGGGGTCTGTATTTT
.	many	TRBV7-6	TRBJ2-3	CASSFFSGTQYF	TGTGCCAGCAGCTTCTTTTCAGGGACGCAGTATTTT
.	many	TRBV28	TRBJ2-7	CASSLSREQYF	TGTGCCAGCAGTTTATCCAGGGAGCAGTACTTC
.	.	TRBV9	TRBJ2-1	CASGVEGRYEQFF	TGTGCCAGCGGCGTAGAGGGTCGGTATGAGCAGTTCTTC
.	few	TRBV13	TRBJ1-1	CASSSLPGRSNTEAFF	TGTGCCAGCAGCTCCCTCCCGGGACGGTCGAACACTGAAGCTTTCTTT
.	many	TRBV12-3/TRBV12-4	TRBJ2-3	CASSKAGSTDTQYF	TGTGCCAGCAGTAAGGCAGGGAGCACAGATACGCAGTATTTT